One T cell receptor beta chain is described in this entry. These data originate in a study of blood T cell repertoires in COVID-19. For the study at large: The study drew acute and convalescent COVID-19 samples from the United States, Italy and Spain. Sources were T cells, B-cell-depleted T cells, or PBMCs; the material itself was cDNA or gDNA.

In the source study's methods: Amplification from reference gene primers served as the basis for estimated nucleated cell counts. TCRdb's table, derived via immunoSEQ multiplex PCR, lists solely in-frame clones and lacks some. That table supplies the V and J calls and clone size; D and trimming were determined from the DNA. Altogether about 190,000 clones are present, around 88% being singletons, with the ten largest covering approximately 4%. The CDR3 is made up of 12 amino acids. V was pared by 5 bases and J by 7 bases, with 4 bases of the junction left unmatched. Germline CDR1 is MNHEY and CDR2 is SVGAGI.

This TCR came from a woman under 40 with acute or convalescent COVID-19. The J gene is TRBJ2-7, the V gene TRBV6-5; TRBD1 agrees at 8 bases. Sequencing input: peripheral blood. CDR3 amino acids: CASSRQGWEQYF. CDR3 coding DNA: TGTGCCAGCAGTCGACAGGGGTGGGAGCAGTACTTC.